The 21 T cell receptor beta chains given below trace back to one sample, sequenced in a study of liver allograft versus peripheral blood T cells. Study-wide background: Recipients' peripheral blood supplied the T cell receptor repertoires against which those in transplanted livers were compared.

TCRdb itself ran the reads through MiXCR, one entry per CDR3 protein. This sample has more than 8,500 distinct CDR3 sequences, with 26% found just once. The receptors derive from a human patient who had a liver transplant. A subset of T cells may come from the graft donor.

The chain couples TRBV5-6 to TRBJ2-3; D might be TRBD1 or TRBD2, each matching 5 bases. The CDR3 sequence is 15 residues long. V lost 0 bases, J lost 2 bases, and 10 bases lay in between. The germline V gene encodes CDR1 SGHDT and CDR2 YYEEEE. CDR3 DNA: TGTGCCAGCAGCTTGGGGGGGTCGGTCACAGATACGCAGTATTTT. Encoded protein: CASSLGGSVTDTQYF.

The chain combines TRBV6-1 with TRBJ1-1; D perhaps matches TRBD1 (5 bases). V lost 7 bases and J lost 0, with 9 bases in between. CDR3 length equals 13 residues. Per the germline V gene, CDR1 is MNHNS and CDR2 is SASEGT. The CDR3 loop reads CASIEGMNTEAFF. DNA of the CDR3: TGTGCCAGCATTGAGGGGATGAACACTGAAGCTTTCTTT.

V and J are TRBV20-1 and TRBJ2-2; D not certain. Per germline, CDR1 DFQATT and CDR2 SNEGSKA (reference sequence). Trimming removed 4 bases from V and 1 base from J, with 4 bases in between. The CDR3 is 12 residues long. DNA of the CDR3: TGCAGTGCTAACGTGAACACCGGGGAGCTGTTTTTT. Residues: CSANVNTGELFF.

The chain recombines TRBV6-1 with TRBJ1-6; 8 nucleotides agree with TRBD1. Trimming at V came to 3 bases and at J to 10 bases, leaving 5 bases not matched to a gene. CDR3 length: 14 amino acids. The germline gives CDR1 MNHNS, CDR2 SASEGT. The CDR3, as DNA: TGTGCCAGCAGTGACGACAGGGGTGGATCACCCCTCCACTTT. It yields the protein CASSDDRGGSPLHF.

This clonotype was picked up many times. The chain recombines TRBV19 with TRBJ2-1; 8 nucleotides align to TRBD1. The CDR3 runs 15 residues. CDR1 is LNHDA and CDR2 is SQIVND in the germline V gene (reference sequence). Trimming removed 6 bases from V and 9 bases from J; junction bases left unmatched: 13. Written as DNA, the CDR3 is TGTGCCAGTAGGGCTCAACCCGGACAGGGAGGTGAGCAGTTCTTC. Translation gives CASRAQPGQGGEQFF.

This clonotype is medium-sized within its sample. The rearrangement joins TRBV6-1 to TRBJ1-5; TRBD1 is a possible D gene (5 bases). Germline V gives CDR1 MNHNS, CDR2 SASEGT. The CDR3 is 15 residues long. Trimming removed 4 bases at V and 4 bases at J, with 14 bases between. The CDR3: CASSAGWGPNQPQHF. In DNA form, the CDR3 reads TGTGCCAGCAGTGCCGGGTGGGGCCCGAATCAGCCCCAGCATTTT.

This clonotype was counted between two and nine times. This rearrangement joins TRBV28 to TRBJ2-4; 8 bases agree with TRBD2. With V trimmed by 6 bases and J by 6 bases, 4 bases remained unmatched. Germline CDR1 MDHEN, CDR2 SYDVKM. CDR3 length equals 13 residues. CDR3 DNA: TGTGCCAGCAGGACGGGAGGGCGAAACATTCAGTACTTC. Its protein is CASRTGGRNIQYF. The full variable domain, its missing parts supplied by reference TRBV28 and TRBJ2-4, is DVKVTQSSRYLVKRTGEKVFLECVQDMDHENMFWYRQDPGLGLRLIYFSYDVKMKEKGDIPEGYSVSREKKERFSLILESASTNQTSMYLCASRTGGRNIQYFGAGTRLSVL.

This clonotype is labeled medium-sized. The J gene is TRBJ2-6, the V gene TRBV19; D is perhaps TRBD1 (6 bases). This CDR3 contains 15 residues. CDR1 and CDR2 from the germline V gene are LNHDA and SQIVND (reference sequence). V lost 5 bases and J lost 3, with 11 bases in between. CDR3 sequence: CASSGTGFGANVLTF. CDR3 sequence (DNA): TGTGCCAGTAGTGGAACAGGGTTTGGGGCCAACGTCCTGACTTTC.

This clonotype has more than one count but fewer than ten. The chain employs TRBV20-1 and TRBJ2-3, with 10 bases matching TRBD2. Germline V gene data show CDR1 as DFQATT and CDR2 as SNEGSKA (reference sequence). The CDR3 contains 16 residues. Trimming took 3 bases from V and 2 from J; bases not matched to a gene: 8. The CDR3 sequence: CSASIGLAGATDTQYF. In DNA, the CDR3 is TGCAGTGCTAGTATTGGCCTAGCGGGAGCCACAGATACGCAGTATTTT.

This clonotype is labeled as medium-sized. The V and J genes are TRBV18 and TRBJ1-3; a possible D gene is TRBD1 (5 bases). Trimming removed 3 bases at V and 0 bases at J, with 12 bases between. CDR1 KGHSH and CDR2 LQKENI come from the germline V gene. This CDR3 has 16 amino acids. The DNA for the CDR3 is TGTGCCAGCTCACCGAAACAGGCTGACTCTGGAAACACCATATATTTT. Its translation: CASSPKQADSGNTIYF.

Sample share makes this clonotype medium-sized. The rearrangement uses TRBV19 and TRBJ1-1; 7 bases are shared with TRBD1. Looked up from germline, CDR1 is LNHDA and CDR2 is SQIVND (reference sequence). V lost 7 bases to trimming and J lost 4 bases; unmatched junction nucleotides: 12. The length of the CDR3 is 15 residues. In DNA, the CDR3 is TGTGCCAGTACCCCCCCCCGACAGGGTTCCACTGAAGCTTTCTTT. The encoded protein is CASTPPRQGSTEAFF.

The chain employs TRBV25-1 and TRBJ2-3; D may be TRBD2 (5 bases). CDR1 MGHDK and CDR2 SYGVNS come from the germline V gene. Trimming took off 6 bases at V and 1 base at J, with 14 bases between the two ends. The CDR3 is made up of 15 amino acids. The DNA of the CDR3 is TGTGCCAGCAGCCTTTTGGGGAGCGGCACAGATACGCAGTATTTT. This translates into CASSLLGSGTDTQYF.

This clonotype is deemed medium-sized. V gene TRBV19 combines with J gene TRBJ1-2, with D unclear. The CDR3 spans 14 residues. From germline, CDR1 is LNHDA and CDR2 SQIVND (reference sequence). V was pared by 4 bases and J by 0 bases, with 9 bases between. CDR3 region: CASSRAPTNYGYTF. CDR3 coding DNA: TGTGCCAGTAGTAGGGCGCCTACTAACTATGGCTACACCTTC.

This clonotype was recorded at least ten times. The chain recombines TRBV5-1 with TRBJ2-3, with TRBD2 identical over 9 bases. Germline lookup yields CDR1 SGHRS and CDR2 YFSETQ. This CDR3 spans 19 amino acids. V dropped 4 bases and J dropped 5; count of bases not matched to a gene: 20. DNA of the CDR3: TGCGCCAGCAGCCGCGTCGGCTTAGCGGGGGAAGACGTAGGAGATACGCAGTATTTT. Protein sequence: CASSRVGLAGEDVGDTQYF.

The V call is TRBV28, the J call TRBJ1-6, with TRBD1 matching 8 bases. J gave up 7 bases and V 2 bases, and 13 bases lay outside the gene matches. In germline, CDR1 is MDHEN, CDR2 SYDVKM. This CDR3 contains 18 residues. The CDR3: CASSLSWGYGTGNSPLHF. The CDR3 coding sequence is TGTGCCAGCAGTTTAAGTTGGGGATACGGGACAGGAAATTCACCCCTCCACTTT.

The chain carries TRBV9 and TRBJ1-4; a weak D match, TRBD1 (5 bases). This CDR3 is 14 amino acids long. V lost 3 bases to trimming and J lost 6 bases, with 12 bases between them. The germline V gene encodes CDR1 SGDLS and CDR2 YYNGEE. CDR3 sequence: CASSGGTGDEKLFF. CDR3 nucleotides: TGTGCCAGCAGCGGGGGGACGGGGGATGAAAAACTGTTTTTT.

CDR3 in amino acids: CATSSGQGTSNQPQHF. The DNA of the CDR3 is TGTGCCACCAGTTCAGGTCAGGGGACTAGCAATCAGCCCCAGCATTTT. This sequence joins TRBV24-1 and TRBJ1-5, with TRBD1 as a possible D gene (6 bases). CDR3 length: 16 residues. V lost 6 bases and J 0 bases, leaving 14 bases between the germline ends. From germline, CDR1 is KGHDR and CDR2 SFDVKD.

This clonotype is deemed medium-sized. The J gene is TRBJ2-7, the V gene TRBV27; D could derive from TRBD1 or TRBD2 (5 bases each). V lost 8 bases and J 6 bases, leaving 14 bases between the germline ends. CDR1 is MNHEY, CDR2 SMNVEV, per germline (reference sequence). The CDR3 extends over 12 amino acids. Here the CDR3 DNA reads TGTGCCAGCGGGGGATTTTCGAGCGAGCAGTACTTC. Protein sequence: CASGGFSSEQYF.

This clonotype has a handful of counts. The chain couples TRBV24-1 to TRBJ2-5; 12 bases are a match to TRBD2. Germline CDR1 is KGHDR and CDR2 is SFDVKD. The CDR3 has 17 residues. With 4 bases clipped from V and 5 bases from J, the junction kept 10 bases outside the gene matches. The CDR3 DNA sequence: TGTGCCACCAGTGAACCTAGCGGGAGGGGGAGGACGGAGACCCAGTACTTC. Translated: CATSEPSGRGRTETQYF.

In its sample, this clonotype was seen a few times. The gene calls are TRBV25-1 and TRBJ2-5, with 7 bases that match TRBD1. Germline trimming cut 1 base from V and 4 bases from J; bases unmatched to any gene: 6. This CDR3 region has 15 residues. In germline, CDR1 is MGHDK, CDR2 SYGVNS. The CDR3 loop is CASSEWKGAGETQYF. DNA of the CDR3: TGTGCCAGCAGTGAATGGAAGGGGGCAGGAGAGACCCAGTACTTC.

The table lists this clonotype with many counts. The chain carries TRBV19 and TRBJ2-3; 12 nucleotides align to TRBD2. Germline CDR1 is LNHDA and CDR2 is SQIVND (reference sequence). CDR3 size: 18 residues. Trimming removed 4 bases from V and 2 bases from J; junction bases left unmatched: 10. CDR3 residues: CASSKGRTSGTYTDTQYF. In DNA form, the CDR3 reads TGTGCCAGTAGTAAGGGCCGGACTAGCGGGACCTACACAGATACGCAGTATTTT.